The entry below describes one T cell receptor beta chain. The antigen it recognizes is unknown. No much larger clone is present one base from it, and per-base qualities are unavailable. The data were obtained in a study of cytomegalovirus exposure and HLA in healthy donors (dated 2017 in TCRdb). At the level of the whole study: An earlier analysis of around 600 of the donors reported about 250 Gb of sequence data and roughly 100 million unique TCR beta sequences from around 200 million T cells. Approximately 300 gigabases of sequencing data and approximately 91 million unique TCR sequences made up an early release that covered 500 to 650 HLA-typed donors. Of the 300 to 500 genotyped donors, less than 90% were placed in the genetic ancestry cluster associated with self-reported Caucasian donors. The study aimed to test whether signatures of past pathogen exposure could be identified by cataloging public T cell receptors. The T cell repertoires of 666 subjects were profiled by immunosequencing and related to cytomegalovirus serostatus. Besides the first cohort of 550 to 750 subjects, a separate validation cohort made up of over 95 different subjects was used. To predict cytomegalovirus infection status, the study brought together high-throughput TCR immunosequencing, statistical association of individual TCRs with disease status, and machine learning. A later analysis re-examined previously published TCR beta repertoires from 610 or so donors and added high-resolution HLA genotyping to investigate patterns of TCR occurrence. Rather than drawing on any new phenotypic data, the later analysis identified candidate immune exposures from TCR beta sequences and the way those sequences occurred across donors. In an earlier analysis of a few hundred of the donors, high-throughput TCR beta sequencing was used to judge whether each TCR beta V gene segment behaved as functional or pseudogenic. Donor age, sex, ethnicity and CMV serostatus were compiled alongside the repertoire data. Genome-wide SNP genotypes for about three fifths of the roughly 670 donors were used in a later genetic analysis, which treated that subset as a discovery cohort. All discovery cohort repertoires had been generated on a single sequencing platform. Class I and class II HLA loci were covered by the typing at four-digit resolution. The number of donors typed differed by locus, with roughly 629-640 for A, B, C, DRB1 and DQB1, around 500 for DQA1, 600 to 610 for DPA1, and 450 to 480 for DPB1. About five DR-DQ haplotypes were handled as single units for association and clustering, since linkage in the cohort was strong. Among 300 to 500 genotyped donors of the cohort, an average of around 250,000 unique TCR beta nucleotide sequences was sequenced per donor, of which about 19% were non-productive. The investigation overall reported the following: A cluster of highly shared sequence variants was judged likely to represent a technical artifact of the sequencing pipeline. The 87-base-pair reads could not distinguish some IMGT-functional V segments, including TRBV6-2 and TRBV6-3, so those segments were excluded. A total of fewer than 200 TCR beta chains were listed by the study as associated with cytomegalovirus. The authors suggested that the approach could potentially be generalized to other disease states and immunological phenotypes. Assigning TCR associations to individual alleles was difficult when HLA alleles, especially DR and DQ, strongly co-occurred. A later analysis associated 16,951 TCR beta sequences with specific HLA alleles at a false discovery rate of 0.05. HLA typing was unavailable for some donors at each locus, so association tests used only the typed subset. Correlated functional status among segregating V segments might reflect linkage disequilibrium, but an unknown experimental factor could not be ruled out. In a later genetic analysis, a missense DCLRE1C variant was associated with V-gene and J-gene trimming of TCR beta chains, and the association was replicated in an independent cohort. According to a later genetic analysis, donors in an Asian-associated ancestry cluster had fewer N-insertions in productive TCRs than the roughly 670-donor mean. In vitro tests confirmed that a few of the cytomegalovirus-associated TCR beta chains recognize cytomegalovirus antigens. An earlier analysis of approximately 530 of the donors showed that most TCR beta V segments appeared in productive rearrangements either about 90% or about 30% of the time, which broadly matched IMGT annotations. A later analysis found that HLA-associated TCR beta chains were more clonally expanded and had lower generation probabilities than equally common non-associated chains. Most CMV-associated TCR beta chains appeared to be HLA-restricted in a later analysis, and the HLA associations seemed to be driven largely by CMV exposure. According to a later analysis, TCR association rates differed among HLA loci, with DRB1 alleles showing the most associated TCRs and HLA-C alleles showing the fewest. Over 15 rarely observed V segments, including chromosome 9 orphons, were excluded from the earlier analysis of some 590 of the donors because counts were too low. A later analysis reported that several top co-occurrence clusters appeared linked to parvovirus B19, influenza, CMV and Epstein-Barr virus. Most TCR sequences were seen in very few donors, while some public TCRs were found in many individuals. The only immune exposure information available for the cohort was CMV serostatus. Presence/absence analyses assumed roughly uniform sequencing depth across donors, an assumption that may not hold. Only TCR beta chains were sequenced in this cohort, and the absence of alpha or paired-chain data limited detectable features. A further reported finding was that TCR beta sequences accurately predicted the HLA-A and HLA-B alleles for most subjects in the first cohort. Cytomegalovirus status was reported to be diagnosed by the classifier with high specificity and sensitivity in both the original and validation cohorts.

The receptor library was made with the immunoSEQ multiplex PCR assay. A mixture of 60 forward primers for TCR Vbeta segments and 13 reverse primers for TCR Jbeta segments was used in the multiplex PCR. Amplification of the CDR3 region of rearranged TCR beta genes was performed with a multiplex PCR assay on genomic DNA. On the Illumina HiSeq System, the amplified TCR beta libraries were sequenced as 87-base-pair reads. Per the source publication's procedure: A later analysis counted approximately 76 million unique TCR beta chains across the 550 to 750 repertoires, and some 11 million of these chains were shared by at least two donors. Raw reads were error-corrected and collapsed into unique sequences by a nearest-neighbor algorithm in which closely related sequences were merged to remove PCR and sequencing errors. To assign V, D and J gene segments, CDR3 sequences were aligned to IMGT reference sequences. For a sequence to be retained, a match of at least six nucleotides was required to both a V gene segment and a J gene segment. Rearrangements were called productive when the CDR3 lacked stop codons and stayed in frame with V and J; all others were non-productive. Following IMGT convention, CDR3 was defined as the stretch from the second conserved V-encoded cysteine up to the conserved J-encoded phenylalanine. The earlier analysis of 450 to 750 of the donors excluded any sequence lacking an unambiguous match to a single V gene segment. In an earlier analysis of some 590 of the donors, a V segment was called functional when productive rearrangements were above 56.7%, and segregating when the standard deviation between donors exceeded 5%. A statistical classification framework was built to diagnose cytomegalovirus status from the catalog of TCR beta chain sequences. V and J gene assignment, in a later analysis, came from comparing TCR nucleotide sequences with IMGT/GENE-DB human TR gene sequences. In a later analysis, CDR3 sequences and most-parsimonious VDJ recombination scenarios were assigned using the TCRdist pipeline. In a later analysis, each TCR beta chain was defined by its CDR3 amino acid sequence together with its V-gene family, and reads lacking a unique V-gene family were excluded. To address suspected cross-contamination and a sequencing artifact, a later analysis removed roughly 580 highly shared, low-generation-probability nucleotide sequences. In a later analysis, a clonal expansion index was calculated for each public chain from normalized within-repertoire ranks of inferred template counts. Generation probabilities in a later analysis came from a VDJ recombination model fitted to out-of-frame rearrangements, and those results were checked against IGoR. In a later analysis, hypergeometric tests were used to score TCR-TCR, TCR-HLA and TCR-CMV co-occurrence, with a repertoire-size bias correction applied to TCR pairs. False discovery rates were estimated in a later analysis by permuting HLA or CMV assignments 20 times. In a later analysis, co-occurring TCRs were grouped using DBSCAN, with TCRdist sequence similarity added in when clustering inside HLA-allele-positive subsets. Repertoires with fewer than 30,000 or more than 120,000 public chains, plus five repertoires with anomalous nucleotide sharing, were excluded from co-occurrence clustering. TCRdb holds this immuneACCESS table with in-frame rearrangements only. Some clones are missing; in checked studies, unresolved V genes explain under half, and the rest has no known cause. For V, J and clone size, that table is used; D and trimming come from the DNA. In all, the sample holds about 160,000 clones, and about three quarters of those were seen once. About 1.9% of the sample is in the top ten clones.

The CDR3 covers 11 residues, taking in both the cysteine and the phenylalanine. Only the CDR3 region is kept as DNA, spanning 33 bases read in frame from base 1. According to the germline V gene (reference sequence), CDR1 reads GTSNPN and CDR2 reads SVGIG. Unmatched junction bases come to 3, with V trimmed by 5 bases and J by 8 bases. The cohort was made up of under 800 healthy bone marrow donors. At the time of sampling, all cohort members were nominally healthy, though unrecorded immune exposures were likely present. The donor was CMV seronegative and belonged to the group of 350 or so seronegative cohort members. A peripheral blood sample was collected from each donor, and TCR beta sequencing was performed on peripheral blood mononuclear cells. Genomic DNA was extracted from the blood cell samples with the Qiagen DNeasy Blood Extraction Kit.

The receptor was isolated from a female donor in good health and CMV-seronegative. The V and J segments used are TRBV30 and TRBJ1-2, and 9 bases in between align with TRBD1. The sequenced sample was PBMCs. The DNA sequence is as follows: TGTGCCTGGGCCGGGACAGGGGGCTACACCTTC. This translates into CAWAGTGGYTF.